A selection of T cell receptor beta chains follows, all from one sample in a study of T-cell memory formation after mild COVID-19. A single record per CDR3 protein comes from TCRdb applying MiXCR to the 5' RACE reads. Among around 500,000 distinct CDR3 sequences listed, roughly 18% were seen once. Sequenced sample: PBMCs or a T cell subset sorted from them (not recorded which). The receptors come from an adult woman who had mild COVID-19 (a few samples of this study predate the infection). Cell type and time point are not known. Both conserved end residues are part of each CDR3. Each record gives: D gene, J gene, clone size, V gene, CDR3 protein, CDR3 DNA. D genes are given only for firm matches. Clone size is given for some rows only: seen once, a few or many times, or a class if the clone is expanded.

TRBD1 TRBJ1-6 . TRBV7-6 CASSLGLGTGSDNSHLHF TGTGCCAGCAGCTTAGGCTTAGGGACAGGGAGTGATAATTCACACCTCCACTTT
. TRBJ2-7 . TRBV6-4 CANTKTEIYEQYF TGTGCCAACACTAAGACAGAGATCTACGAGCAGTACTTC
. TRBJ2-7 few TRBV2 CASSSVRSSEQYF TGTGCCAGCAGTTCGGTCAGGTCCTCCGAGCAGTACTTC
TRBD2 TRBJ2-3 . TRBV5-4 CASSLGLAGAGRDTQYF TGTGCCAGCAGCTTAGGACTAGCGGGAGCGGGGAGAGATACGCAGTATTTT
. TRBJ2-3 . TRBV7-2 CASSSQMRYTDTQYF TGTGCCAGCAGCTCCCAGATGAGATACACAGATACGCAGTATTTT
. TRBJ2-7 . TRBV5-1 CASGHGQGAYEQYF TGCGCCAGCGGCCACGGGCAGGGCGCGTACGAGCAGTACTTC
TRBD2 TRBJ2-5 few TRBV5-1 CASSSSGGFQGAQYF TGCGCCAGCAGCTCTAGCGGGGGGTTCCAAGGGGCCCAGTACTTC
TRBD1 TRBJ2-1 few TRBV30 CAWDRGFNEQFF TGTGCCTGGGACAGGGGATTCAATGAGCAGTTCTTC
. TRBJ2-5 few TRBV7-2 CASSRRRSQETQYF TGTGCCAGCAGCCGAAGACGGTCCCAAGAGACCCAGTACTTC
. TRBJ2-1 few TRBV4-3 CASSQDSGEEQFF TGCGCCAGCAGCCAAGATTCGGGAGAAGAGCAGTTCTTC
TRBD1 TRBJ2-3 few TRBV7-6 CASSPTDRGRADTQYF TGTGCCAGCAGCCCTACTGACAGGGGGCGTGCAGATACGCAGTATTTT
TRBD2 TRBJ2-3 few TRBV5-1 CASSLARLAGAYTDTQYF TGCGCCAGCAGCTTGGCCCGACTAGCGGGAGCTTACACAGATACGCAGTATTTT
. TRBJ2-1 many TRBV12-3/TRBV12-4 CASSLGRSGYNEQFF TGTGCCAGCAGCCTCGGGAGAAGCGGCTACAATGAGCAGTTCTTC
TRBD2 TRBJ2-1 . TRBV29-1 CSAEGLAGDGYHEQFF TGCAGCGCCGAAGGGCTAGCGGGAGATGGTTACCATGAGCAGTTCTTC
TRBD1 TRBJ2-7 few TRBV12-3/TRBV12-4 CASSNRQGYEQYF TGTGCCAGCAGTAACAGACAGGGCTACGAGCAGTACTTC
. TRBJ2-3 few TRBV24-1 CATSDHTPPDTQYF TGTGCCACCAGTGACCACACTCCCCCAGATACGCAGTATTTT
. TRBJ2-1 . TRBV7-9 CASSPPGTRAGNEQFF TGTGCCAGCAGCCCCCCAGGGACTCGAGCGGGTAATGAGCAGTTCTTC
TRBD1 TRBJ1-3 few TRBV5-6 CASSFEPGGPLGNTIYF TGTGCCAGCAGCTTTGAACCAGGGGGCCCTTTAGGAAACACCATATATTTT
TRBD2 TRBJ2-1 . TRBV7-9 CAFPSSSSGRESYNEQFF TGTGCCTTCCCCTCCTCGTCTAGCGGGAGAGAATCCTACAATGAGCAGTTCTTC
. TRBJ2-1 few TRBV19 CASSIGGSGLYNEQFF TGTGCCAGTAGTATAGGGGGTAGCGGCCTTTACAATGAGCAGTTCTTC
. TRBJ2-5 . TRBV12-3/TRBV12-4 CASSFGSSGWGETQYF TGTGCCAGCAGTTTTGGATCGTCGGGCTGGGGGGAGACCCAGTACTTC
TRBD1 TRBJ1-5 few TRBV20-1 CSAISDRARKSNQPQHF TGCAGTGCCATCTCGGACAGGGCTCGAAAGTCCAATCAGCCCCAGCATTTT
. TRBJ2-7 few TRBV6-6 CASSRQEGYSYEQYF TGTGCCAGCAGCAGGCAAGAGGGATACTCCTACGAGCAGTACTTC
. TRBJ1-5 . TRBV7-9 CASSPVGISNQPQHF TGTGCCAGCAGCCCCGTTGGGATTAGCAATCAGCCCCAGCATTTT
. TRBJ1-6 . TRBV10-3 CAISESSTFVDSPLHF TGTGCCATCAGTGAGTCCAGTACATTCGTCGATTCACCCCTCCACTTT
TRBD2 TRBJ2-7 few TRBV29-1 CSGWTSGSEQYF TGCAGCGGCTGGACTAGCGGGAGCGAGCAGTACTTC
. TRBJ2-7 many TRBV20-1 CSASPETYEQYF TGCAGTGCTAGCCCCGAAACCTACGAGCAGTACTTC
. TRBJ1-2 few TRBV5-1 CASSNRDPGVYGYTF TGCGCCAGCAGCAACCGGGACCCCGGGGTCTATGGCTACACCTTC
. TRBJ2-5 few TRBV20-1 CSAKKGGPYPETQYF TGCAGCGCTAAGAAAGGAGGGCCTTATCCAGAGACCCAGTACTTC
TRBD1 TRBJ1-1 many TRBV20-1 CSAREPQGLKAFF TGCAGTGCTAGAGAACCACAGGGGTTAAAAGCTTTCTTT
. TRBJ2-7 . TRBV2 CASSGGPPYRDSYEQYF TGTGCCAGCAGTGGGGGACCCCCCTACAGGGACTCCTACGAGCAGTACTTC
TRBD2 TRBJ2-5 few TRBV5-1 CASSSGLAESQYF TGCGCCAGCAGCTCTGGACTAGCGGAGTCCCAGTACTTC
. TRBJ1-5 few TRBV12-3/TRBV12-4 CASSYWGVDQPQHF TGTGCCAGCAGTTATTGGGGGGTGGATCAGCCCCAGCATTTT
TRBD1 TRBJ1-1 few TRBV20-1 CSANDRVTEAFF TGCAGTGCTAACGACAGGGTCACTGAAGCTTTCTTT
. TRBJ2-3 few TRBV4-1 CASSPEAGGVKDTQYF TGCGCCAGCAGCCCCGAGGCAGGCGGTGTGAAGGATACGCAGTATTTT